This T cell receptor beta chain was retrieved from a study of blood T cell repertoires in COVID-19. The CDR3 covers 14 residues. The J segment lost 7 bases and the V segment lost 2 bases, leaving 7 bases of the junction unmatched. The V gene's germline CDR1 is SGHDT and CDR2 YYEEEE. Study processing details: Estimation of nucleated cell counts was performed using reference gene primer amplification. Sequenced by immunoSEQ multiplex PCR; TCRdb stores in-frame clones only, minus some. V, J and clone size are taken as reported in that table, and D and trimming were inferred from the DNA itself. The repertoire consists of roughly 19,000 clones, with roughly 90% occurring once and the leading ten covering 11%.

This clonotype was sampled from a human donor in a cohort sampled during active COVID-19. The chain uses TRBV5-6 and TRBJ2-7; 9 nucleotides line up with TRBD2. The source material was peripheral blood. The DNA of the CDR3 is TGTGCCAGCAGCTTCGCTAGCGGGGTTGCTGAGCAGTACTTC. Translation gives CASSFASGVAEQYF.